This is a list of T cell receptor beta chains from one sample in a study of follicular helper T cells after annual influenza vaccination. Generated by immunoSEQ multiplex PCR, the TCRdb table keeps only in-frame clones and is missing some. Here the sample spans some 2,100 clones, approximately 87% being singletons. Sequenced here: CXCR5- memory CD4+ T cells sorted from blood, sampled on the day of influenza vaccination. These receptors were obtained from an adult who received the influenza vaccine. CDR3s include the opening cysteine and the closing phenylalanine or tryptophan. The order of the fields is V gene, D gene, clone size, J gene, CDR3 protein, CDR3 DNA. A D gene is named only where the DNA matches it firmly. For some rows the clone size is stated as once, few or many, or as a class when expanded; others skip it.

TRBV15	.	.	TRBJ2-1	CATSRVRDSYNEQFF	TGTGCCACCAGCAGAGTTCGGGACTCCTACAATGAGCAGTTCTTC
TRBV7-2	.	once	TRBJ1-2	CASSPFTEDYLGYTF	TGTGCCAGCAGCCCCTTCACCGAGGACTATCTCGGCTACACCTTC
TRBV18	.	.	TRBJ1-4	CASSRGDGEKLFF	TGTGCCAGCTCACGGGGGGACGGTGAAAAACTGTTTTTT
TRBV30	.	.	TRBJ1-1	CAWALGGRRTEAFF	TGTGCCTGGGCGCTGGGGGGTCGTAGGACTGAAGCTTTCTTT
TRBV12-5	TRBD1	.	TRBJ2-1	CASGLDPQQGKQFF	TGTGCTAGTGGTTTGGACCCCCAACAGGGGAAGCAGTTCTTC
TRBV11-2	TRBD1	.	TRBJ2-7	CASSPLSGQGGEQYF	TGTGCCAGCAGCCCCCTCTCCGGACAGGGCGGCGAGCAGTACTTC
TRBV14	TRBD2	once	TRBJ2-5	CASSQGRMSGGETQYF	TGTGCCAGCAGCCAGGGAAGGATGTCGGGAGGGGAGACCCAGTACTTC
TRBV19	TRBD1	.	TRBJ1-4	CASSAADRVEKLFF	TGTGCCAGTAGTGCTGCTGACAGGGTTGAAAAACTGTTTTTT
TRBV5-1	.	.	TRBJ2-2	CASSGQSAAGELFF	TGCGCCAGCTCAGGACAGTCCGCGGCCGGGGAGCTGTTTTTT
TRBV27	.	.	TRBJ2-7	CASSLKAYEQYF	TGTGCCAGCAGTTTAAAGGCCTACGAGCAGTACTTC
TRBV6-5	TRBD1	.	TRBJ1-2	CASSPRQGPSGGYTF	TGTGCCAGCAGTCCTCGACAGGGGCCCTCGGGAGGCTACACCTTC
TRBV4-2	TRBD1	once	TRBJ1-1	CASSLQGDTEAFF	TGTGCCAGCAGCCTCCAGGGGGACACTGAAGCTTTCTTT
TRBV7-9	TRBD1	.	TRBJ1-3	CASSLVSGGIGNTIYF	TGTGCCAGCAGCTTAGTATCAGGGGGCATTGGAAACACCATATATTTT
TRBV28	TRBD1	.	TRBJ2-7	CASRPGQAFYEQYF	TGTGCCAGCAGGCCGGGACAGGCATTCTACGAGCAGTACTTC
TRBV28	.	.	TRBJ2-7	CASSLGQSVDEQYF	TGTGCCAGCAGTCTCGGACAGAGTGTCGACGAGCAGTACTTC
TRBV9	TRBD1	.	TRBJ2-3	CASSVAGTGGRDTQYF	TGTGCCAGCAGCGTGGCCGGGACAGGGGGCAGAGATACGCAGTATTTT
TRBV7-2	.	.	TRBJ2-2	CASSPGQRNTGELFF	TGTGCCAGCAGCCCCGGACAGAGGAACACCGGGGAGCTGTTTTTT
TRBV7-2	.	.	TRBJ2-4	CASSHRAVLAKNIQYF	TGTGCCAGCAGTCACCGGGCGGTCCTAGCCAAAAACATTCAGTACTTC
TRBV6-1	TRBD1	once	TRBJ1-2	CASNGQGNGYTF	TGTGCCAGCAATGGACAGGGTAATGGCTACACCTTC
TRBV7-8	TRBD1	once	TRBJ2-3	CASSLGSGGYTDTQYF	TGTGCCAGCAGCTTAGGGTCAGGGGGCTACACAGATACGCAGTATTTT
TRBV5-6	.	.	TRBJ1-1	CASSLRGPGTEAFF	TGTGCCAGCAGCTTGAGAGGCCCGGGCACTGAAGCTTTCTTT
TRBV7-9	.	.	TRBJ1-2	CASSPDIGPYGYTF	TGTGCCAGCAGTCCCGACATCGGACCCTATGGCTACACCTTC
TRBV4-1	TRBD1	.	TRBJ2-7	CASSQAGTGAYYEQYF	TGCGCCAGCAGCCAAGCCGGGACAGGGGCATACTACGAGCAGTACTTC
TRBV28	.	.	TRBJ2-7	CASANNYEQYF	TGTGCCAGCGCCAATAACTACGAGCAGTACTTC
TRBV28	TRBD1	few	TRBJ1-5	CASSSGQGVVQPQHF	TGTGCCAGCAGTTCCGGACAGGGAGTGGTTCAGCCCCAGCATTTT
TRBV30	TRBD1	.	TRBJ1-1	CAWTFRGRDTEAFF	TGTGCCTGGACTTTCAGGGGGAGGGACACTGAAGCTTTCTTT
TRBV18	TRBD2	.	TRBJ2-7	CASSPTSGSSYEQYF	TGTGCCAGCTCACCTACTAGCGGGAGCTCCTACGAGCAGTACTTC
TRBV4-3	TRBD2	.	TRBJ2-2	CASSQVYAGVADTGELFF	TGCGCCAGCAGCCAAGTCTACGCGGGGGTGGCTGACACCGGGGAGCTGTTTTTT
TRBV5-1	.	.	TRBJ2-7	CASSWQGSGDEQYF	TGCGCCAGCAGCTGGCAGGGGTCCGGAGACGAGCAGTACTTC
TRBV10-3	.	few	TRBJ1-2	CAISEYRTAYGYTF	TGTGCCATCAGTGAATACAGGACGGCCTATGGCTACACCTTC
TRBV4-3	TRBD2	.	TRBJ2-3	CASSLSGRRGNTDTQYF	TGCGCCAGCAGCCTTAGCGGGCGGAGGGGAAACACAGATACGCAGTATTTT
TRBV19	TRBD1	.	TRBJ2-7	CASSIKGGRQISGQYF	TGTGCCAGTAGTATAAAAGGGGGCCGCCAGATATCGGGGCAGTACTTC
TRBV7-8	TRBD1	.	TRBJ1-5	CASSPETGKYHNQPQHF	TGTGCCAGCAGCCCGGAGACAGGGAAATATCACAATCAGCCCCAGCATTTT
TRBV28	.	once	TRBJ1-1	CASSFRAGGAFF	TGTGCCAGCAGTTTTCGGGCGGGGGGAGCTTTCTTT
TRBV6-5	.	.	TRBJ2-5	CASSYFRPGETQYF	TGTGCCAGCAGTTACTTCAGGCCGGGAGAGACCCAGTACTTC
TRBV27	TRBD1	.	TRBJ1-5	CASSSWDRAYQPQHF	TGTGCCAGCAGTTCATGGGACAGGGCTTATCAGCCCCAGCATTTT
TRBV18	.	.	TRBJ2-3	CASSRYRESTDTQYF	TGTGCCAGCTCACGTTACAGGGAGAGCACAGATACGCAGTATTTT
TRBV13	TRBD1	.	TRBJ1-4	CASSLRQGGEKLFF	TGTGCCAGCAGCCTCAGACAGGGTGGTGAAAAACTGTTTTTT
TRBV12-1	.	.	TRBJ2-7	CASSPPGGPNEQYF	TGTGCCAGCAGCCCCCCCGGGGGGCCCAACGAGCAGTACTTC
TRBV7-9	.	.	TRBJ1-1	CASEQNTEAFF	TGTGCCAGCGAGCAGAACACTGAAGCTTTCTTT
TRBV10-3	.	.	TRBJ1-4	CAISPGTVNEKLFF	TGTGCCATCAGCCCCGGGACTGTTAATGAAAAACTGTTTTTT
TRBV18	.	.	TRBJ2-3	CASSPPASSTDTQYF	TGTGCCAGCTCACCTCCCGCCTCTAGCACAGATACGCAGTATTTT
TRBV5-4	.	.	TRBJ2-5	CASSPGPGRGETQYF	TGTGCCAGCAGCCCCGGGCCGGGGCGGGGAGAGACCCAGTACTTC
TRBV7-3	.	.	TRBJ1-1	CASSLSANTEAFF	TGTGCCAGCAGCCTGTCAGCGAACACTGAAGCTTTCTTT
TRBV28	TRBD1	.	TRBJ2-5	CASSSPDRAETQYF	TGTGCCAGCAGTTCCCCGGACAGGGCAGAGACCCAGTACTTC
TRBV19	TRBD1	.	TRBJ2-6	CASSPTGFGANVLTF	TGTGCCAGTAGTCCGACAGGGTTTGGGGCCAACGTCCTGACTTTC
TRBV25-1	.	once	TRBJ1-1	CASSEWSDTEAFF	TGTGCCAGCAGTGAATGGAGCGACACTGAAGCTTTCTTT
TRBV7-2	.	.	TRBJ1-2	CASSFWTEGSGYTF	TGTGCCAGCAGCTTTTGGACGGAGGGCAGTGGCTACACCTTC
TRBV30	TRBD1	.	TRBJ1-3	CAWSLTGDGNTIYF	TGTGCCTGGAGTCTGACAGGGGACGGAAACACCATATATTTT
TRBV7-2	.	.	TRBJ2-7	CASSLGPINYEQYF	TGTGCCAGCAGCTTGGGACCTATTAACTACGAGCAGTACTTC
TRBV28	.	.	TRBJ1-1	CASSHEFGEAFF	TGTGCCAGCAGTCACGAGTTTGGTGAAGCTTTCTTT
TRBV7-2	.	.	TRBJ1-3	CASSLGQGRSGNTIYF	TGTGCCAGCAGCTTAGGGCAGGGGAGGTCTGGAAACACCATATATTTT
TRBV27	.	.	TRBJ2-7	CASSAKGLSSYEQYF	TGTGCCAGCAGTGCCAAAGGGTTAAGCTCCTACGAGCAGTACTTC
TRBV5-1	TRBD1	.	TRBJ1-5	CASSLGAGGGQPQHF	TGCGCCAGCAGCTTGGGAGCAGGGGGGGGTCAGCCCCAGCATTTT
TRBV9	.	.	TRBJ1-6	CASSGTPGSGSPLHF	TGTGCCAGCAGCGGAACACCGGGTTCGGGGTCACCCCTCCACTTT